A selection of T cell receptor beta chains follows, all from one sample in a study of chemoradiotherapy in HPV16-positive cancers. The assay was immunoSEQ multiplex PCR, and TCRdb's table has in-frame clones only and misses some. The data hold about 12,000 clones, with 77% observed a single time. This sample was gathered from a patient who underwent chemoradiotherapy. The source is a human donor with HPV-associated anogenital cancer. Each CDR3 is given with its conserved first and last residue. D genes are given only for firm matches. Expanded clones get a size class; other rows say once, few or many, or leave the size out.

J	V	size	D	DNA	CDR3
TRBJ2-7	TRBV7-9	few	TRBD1	TGTGCCAGCAGCCTACAGGGGTGGCTCGAGCAGTACTTC	CASSLQGWLEQYF
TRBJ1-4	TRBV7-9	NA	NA	TGTGCCAGCAGCCCAGAAACGGGTGATAGGGACAAACTGTTTTTT	CASSPETGDRDKLFF
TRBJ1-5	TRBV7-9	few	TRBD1	TGTGCCAGCAGCCAGGGGGGGACTAATCAGCCCCAGCATTTT	CASSQGGTNQPQHF
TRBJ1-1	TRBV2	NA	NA	TGTGCCAGCAGTGAAGCCCCGAACACTGAAGCTTTCTTT	CASSEAPNTEAFF
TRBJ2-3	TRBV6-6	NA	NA	TGTGCCAGCAGTTCAGGGGGGGATACGCAGTATTTT	CASSSGGDTQYF
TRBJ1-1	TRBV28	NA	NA	TGTGCCAGCAGTACAGGGCGGAGAGCTTTCTTT	CASSTGRRAFF
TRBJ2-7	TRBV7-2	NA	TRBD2	TGTGCCAGCTTTAGCGGGGCGACCTACGAGCAGTACTTC	CASFSGATYEQYF
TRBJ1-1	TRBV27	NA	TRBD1	TGTGCCAGCAGTGATCCTAGGACAGGGAACACTGAAGCTTTCTTT	CASSDPRTGNTEAFF
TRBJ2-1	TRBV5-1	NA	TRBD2	TGCGCCAGCAGCTCCGAACTAGCGGGAGGGTTCGATGAGCAGTTCTTC	CASSSELAGGFDEQFF
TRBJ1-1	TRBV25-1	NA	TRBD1	TGTGCCAGCAGTGGGCAGGGGGGAGCTGAAGCTTTCTTT	CASSGQGGAEAFF
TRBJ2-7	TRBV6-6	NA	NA	TGTGCCAGCAGTAAGACAAGCTACGAGCAGTACTTC	CASSKTSYEQYF
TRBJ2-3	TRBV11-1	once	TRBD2	TGTGCCAGCAGCTTCGCTAGCGGGAGGACCTTAATCCCAGATACGCAGTATTTT	CASSFASGRTLIPDTQYF
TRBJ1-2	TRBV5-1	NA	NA	TGCGCCAGCAGCTTGGGGGGAAGCTATGGCTACACCTTC	CASSLGGSYGYTF
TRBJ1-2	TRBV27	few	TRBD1	TGTGCCAGCAGTACCCTACAGGGGAACTATGGCTACACCTTC	CASSTLQGNYGYTF
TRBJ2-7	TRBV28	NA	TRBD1	TGTGCCAGCAGGTTACAGGGGGGAACTTCCGAGCAGTACTTC	CASRLQGGTSEQYF
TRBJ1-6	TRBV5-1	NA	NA	TGCGCCAGCAGCCCTCTCAGCGGGATAGCCTATAATTCACCCCTCCACTTT	CASSPLSGIAYNSPLHF
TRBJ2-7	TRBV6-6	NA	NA	TGTGCCAGTAGCCTGGGAACAGGGGGGGGGAACGAGCAGTACTTC	CASSLGTGGGNEQYF
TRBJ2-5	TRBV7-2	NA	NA	TGTGCCAGCAGCTTAGCGGTAGCCAGGTACCAAGAGACCCAGTACTTC	CASSLAVARYQETQYF
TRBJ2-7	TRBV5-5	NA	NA	TGTGCCAGCAGCTTGGGGTCAGGGAATCCCTACGAGCAGTACTTC	CASSLGSGNPYEQYF
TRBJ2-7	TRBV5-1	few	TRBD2	TGCGCCAGCAGCTCCCGAACTAGCGCGGCGGAGCAGTACTTC	CASSSRTSAAEQYF
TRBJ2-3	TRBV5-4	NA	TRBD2	TGTGCCAGCAGCGCCCCGGGGAGCGGGGGGGCCTCAGATACGCAGTATTTT	CASSAPGSGGASDTQYF
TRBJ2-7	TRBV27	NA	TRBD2	TGTGCCAGCAGGGGTATGGGGACTAGGGGGGGGGAGCAGTACTTC	CASRGMGTRGGEQYF
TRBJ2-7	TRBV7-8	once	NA	TGTGCCAGCAGCTTAGAGAGGCTGGGGCCGGCCTACGAGCAGTACTTC	CASSLERLGPAYEQYF
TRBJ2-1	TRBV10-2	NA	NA	TGCGCCAGCAGTGAGTCGAGTGGGGGTAGTTACAATGAGCAGTTCTTC	CASSESSGGSYNEQFF
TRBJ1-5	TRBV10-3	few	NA	TGTGCCACCCTCGACATAATTGACGCGAGCAATCAGCCCCAGCATTTT	CATLDIIDASNQPQHF
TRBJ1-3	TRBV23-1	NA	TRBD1	TGCGCCACCCGGACAGGGGATTCTAACACCATATATTTT	CATRTGDSNTIYF
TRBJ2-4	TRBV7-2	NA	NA	TGTGCCAGCAGTCTGGGGGCGGGAACCCGGATAGACATTCAGTACTTC	CASSLGAGTRIDIQYF
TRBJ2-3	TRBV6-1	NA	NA	TGTGCCAGCAGTGATAGGGATGGGTTAGATACGCAGTATTTT	CASSDRDGLDTQYF
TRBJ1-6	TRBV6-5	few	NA	TGTGCCAGCAGTTACATGGGCCTCCTCCACTTT	CASSYMGLLHF
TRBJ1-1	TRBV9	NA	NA	TGTGCCAGCAGCGTAGGAGGAGACACTGAAGCTTTCTTT	CASSVGGDTEAFF
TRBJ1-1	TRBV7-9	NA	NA	TGTGCCAGCAGCGGAAACGGGTTTCTGAAGACTGAAGCTTTCTTT	CASSGNGFLKTEAFF
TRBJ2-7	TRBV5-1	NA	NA	TGCGCCAGCAGCTTGGTAGAGGGGACCCCCTACGAGCAGTACTTC	CASSLVEGTPYEQYF
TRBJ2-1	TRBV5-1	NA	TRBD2	TGCGCCAGCAGCTTAGGCCTTAGCGGGGGGGCAATTGAGCAGTTCTTC	CASSLGLSGGAIEQFF
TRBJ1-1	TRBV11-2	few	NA	TGTGCCAGCAGCTTGTACGGAGGGACTGAAGCTTTCTTT	CASSLYGGTEAFF
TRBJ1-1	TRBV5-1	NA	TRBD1	TGCGCCAGCAGCTTTGGTAGGACAGGGGGCGCGGACACTGAAGCTTTCTTT	CASSFGRTGGADTEAFF
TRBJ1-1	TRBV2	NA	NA	TGTGCCAGCAGTGAAGCTCGTACGACTGAAGCTTTCTTT	CASSEARTTEAFF
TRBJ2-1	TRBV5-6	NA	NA	TGTGCCAGCAGCTTGGTTAAGGGGCGAACCTACAATGAGCAGTTCTTC	CASSLVKGRTYNEQFF
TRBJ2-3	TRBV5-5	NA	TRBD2	TGTGCCAGCAGCTTACCGGGACTATCCACAGATACGCAGTATTTT	CASSLPGLSTDTQYF
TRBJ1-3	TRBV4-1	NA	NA	TGCGCGCGACACAGGGTTCCTGGAAACACCATATATTTT	CARHRVPGNTIYF
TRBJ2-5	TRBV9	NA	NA	TGTGCCAGCTCCTCAACCGCTGGGGGCGAAGAGACCCAGTACTTC	CASSSTAGGEETQYF
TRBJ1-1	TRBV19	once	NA	TGTGCCAGTAGTATATGGGGCCTCGGGCAGGGTGAAGCTTTCTTT	CASSIWGLGQGEAFF
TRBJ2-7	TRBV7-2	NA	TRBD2	TGTGCCAGCAGCAATAGCGGGGGACTCTACGAGCAGTACTTC	CASSNSGGLYEQYF
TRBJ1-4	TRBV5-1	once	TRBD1	TGCGCCAGCAGCTCTGGTGGGACAGGGGGGTCCAATGAAAAACTGTTTTTT	CASSSGGTGGSNEKLFF
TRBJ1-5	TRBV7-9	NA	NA	TGTGCCAGCAGCTTAGCTTCCCCCGGTCGGGGGTTTATTCAGCCCCAGCATTTT	CASSLASPGRGFIQPQHF
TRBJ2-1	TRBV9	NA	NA	TGTGCCAGCAGCCCGGGGCGAGCCGAGGGGACGCAGTTCTTC	CASSPGRAEGTQFF
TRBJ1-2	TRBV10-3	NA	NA	TGTGCCATCAGTATTACTTCTAACTATGGCTACACCTTC	CAISITSNYGYTF
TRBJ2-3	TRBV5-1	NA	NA	TGCGCCAGCAGTGGAACGGGAGCACAGACCGCAGATACGCAGTATTTT	CASSGTGAQTADTQYF
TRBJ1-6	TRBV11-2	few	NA	TGTGCCAGCAGCGGGGTCTCTAATTCACCCCTCCACTTT	CASSGVSNSPLHF
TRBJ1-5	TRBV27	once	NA	TGTGCCAGCAGACTCGGAGGAAATCAGCCCCAGCATTTT	CASRLGGNQPQHF
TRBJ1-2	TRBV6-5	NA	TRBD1	TGTGCCAGCAGTAACCGACAGGGCGTCTATGGCTACACCTTC	CASSNRQGVYGYTF
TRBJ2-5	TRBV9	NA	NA	TGTGCCAGCACCTCCTTTCTGGGGGCGCAAGAGACCCAGTACTTC	CASTSFLGAQETQYF
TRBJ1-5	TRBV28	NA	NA	TGTGCCAGCAGCCTCGGGGCGTACAATCAGCCCCAGCATTTT	CASSLGAYNQPQHF
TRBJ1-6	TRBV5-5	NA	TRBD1	TGTGCCAGCAGCTTGGGGGAAGACAGGGGCAGTTCACCCCTCCACTTT	CASSLGEDRGSSPLHF
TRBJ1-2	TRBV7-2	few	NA	TGTGCCAGCAGCCCCGAGGCCGTATCCAACTATGGCTACACCTTC	CASSPEAVSNYGYTF